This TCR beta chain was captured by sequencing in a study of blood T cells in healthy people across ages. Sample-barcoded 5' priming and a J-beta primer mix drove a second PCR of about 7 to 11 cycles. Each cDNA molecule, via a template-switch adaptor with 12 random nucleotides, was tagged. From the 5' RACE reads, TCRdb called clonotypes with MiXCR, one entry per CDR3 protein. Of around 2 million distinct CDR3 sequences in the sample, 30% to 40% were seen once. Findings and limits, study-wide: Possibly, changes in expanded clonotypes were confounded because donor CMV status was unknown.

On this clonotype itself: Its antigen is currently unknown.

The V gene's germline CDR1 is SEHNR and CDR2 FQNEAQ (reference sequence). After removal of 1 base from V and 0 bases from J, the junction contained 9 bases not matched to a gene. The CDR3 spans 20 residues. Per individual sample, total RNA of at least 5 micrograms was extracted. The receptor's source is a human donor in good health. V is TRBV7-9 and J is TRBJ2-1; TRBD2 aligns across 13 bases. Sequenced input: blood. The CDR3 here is CASSLVLTSGGPSSYNEQFF. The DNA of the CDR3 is TGTGCCAGCAGCTTAGTACTGACTAGCGGGGGGCCAAGCTCCTACAATGAGCAGTTCTTC.